This is a list of T cell receptor beta chains from one sample in a study of blood T cell repertoires in COVID-19. Libraries were prepared by immunoSEQ multiplex PCR; TCRdb keeps only in-frame clonotypes and omits some of them. The sample has around 180,000 clones; roughly 79% are singletons. The sample was peripheral blood. The receptor source for this set is a man in his sixties with active or convalescent COVID-19. Both conserved end residues are part of each CDR3. A D gene is named only where the DNA matches it firmly. Not every row has a clone size; where given, it reads once, few, many or a size class.

j_call: TRBJ2-1; v_call: TRBV3-1/TRBV3-2; clone_size: NA; d_call: NA; cdr3_aa: CASSRATTSSYNEQFF; cdr3_nt: TGTGCCAGCAGCCGAGCGACTACGAGCTCCTACAATGAGCAGTTCTTC
j_call: TRBJ1-5; v_call: TRBV5-1; clone_size: NA; d_call: NA; cdr3_aa: CASSLNGVGNQPQHF; cdr3_nt: TGCGCCAGCAGCTTGAATGGCGTCGGGAATCAGCCCCAGCATTTT
j_call: TRBJ2-1; v_call: TRBV3-1/TRBV3-2; clone_size: NA; d_call: NA; cdr3_aa: CASTNPEQFF; cdr3_nt: TGTGCCAGCACCAATCCTGAGCAGTTCTTC
j_call: TRBJ1-2; v_call: TRBV7-9; clone_size: once; d_call: TRBD1; cdr3_aa: CASSRGTGSYGYTF; cdr3_nt: TGTGCCAGCAGCAGGGGGACAGGGAGTTATGGCTACACCTTC
j_call: TRBJ2-3; v_call: TRBV7-9; clone_size: NA; d_call: TRBD1; cdr3_aa: CASSFTLTGDSNTQYF; cdr3_nt: TGTGCCAGCAGCTTTACCTTGACAGGGGATTCGAATACGCAGTATTTT
j_call: TRBJ2-1; v_call: TRBV7-2; clone_size: NA; d_call: TRBD2; cdr3_aa: CASSLGGRGYNEQFF; cdr3_nt: TGTGCCAGCAGCCTAGGCGGGAGGGGCTACAATGAGCAGTTCTTC
j_call: TRBJ2-3; v_call: TRBV27; clone_size: NA; d_call: TRBD2; cdr3_aa: CASSSTLILAGGPGDTQYF; cdr3_nt: TGTGCCAGCAGTTCAACCTTAATCTTAGCGGGAGGGCCGGGTGATACGCAGTATTTT
j_call: TRBJ1-4; v_call: TRBV28; clone_size: NA; d_call: TRBD1; cdr3_aa: CASSSGGEGEKLFF; cdr3_nt: TGTGCCAGCAGCTCAGGGGGCGAGGGGGAAAAACTGTTTTTT
j_call: TRBJ1-5; v_call: TRBV6-2/TRBV6-3; clone_size: few; d_call: TRBD1; cdr3_aa: CASSYGDRDNQPQHF; cdr3_nt: TGTGCCAGCAGTTACGGGGACAGGGATAATCAGCCCCAGCATTTT
j_call: TRBJ1-2; v_call: TRBV19; clone_size: NA; d_call: NA; cdr3_aa: CASIMTGDDWGKGYTF; cdr3_nt: TGTGCCAGTATTATGACAGGAGATGACTGGGGGAAAGGCTACACCTTC
j_call: TRBJ2-1; v_call: TRBV12-5; clone_size: NA; d_call: NA; cdr3_aa: CASGETENEQFF; cdr3_nt: TGTGCTAGTGGGGAGACCGAGAATGAGCAGTTCTTC
j_call: TRBJ2-4; v_call: TRBV12-3/TRBV12-4; clone_size: NA; d_call: TRBD2; cdr3_aa: CASSGSGENIQYF; cdr3_nt: TGTGCCAGCAGCGGTAGCGGGGAAAACATTCAGTACTTC
j_call: TRBJ2-5; v_call: TRBV28; clone_size: NA; d_call: NA; cdr3_aa: CATTEALGRQETQYF; cdr3_nt: TGTGCAACGACCGAGGCCCTAGGAAGGCAAGAGACCCAGTACTTC
j_call: TRBJ2-3; v_call: TRBV5-1; clone_size: NA; d_call: TRBD2; cdr3_aa: CASSLRLAGVGDTQYF; cdr3_nt: TGCGCCAGCAGCTTGAGGTTAGCGGGAGTGGGAGATACGCAGTATTTT
j_call: TRBJ1-2; v_call: TRBV5-1; clone_size: NA; d_call: NA; cdr3_aa: CASSGTGRSNYGYTF; cdr3_nt: TGCGCCAGCAGCGGAACAGGTCGATCTAACTATGGCTACACCTTC
j_call: TRBJ2-7; v_call: TRBV5-1; clone_size: NA; d_call: TRBD2; cdr3_aa: CASSPAGGRASEQYF; cdr3_nt: TGCGCCAGCAGCCCGGCGGGCGGGAGGGCTTCCGAGCAGTACTTC
j_call: TRBJ2-1; v_call: TRBV19; clone_size: NA; d_call: TRBD2; cdr3_aa: CASSSSGSAYNEQFF; cdr3_nt: TGTGCCAGTAGTTCGAGCGGGAGCGCATACAATGAGCAGTTCTTC
j_call: TRBJ2-7; v_call: TRBV28; clone_size: few; d_call: TRBD2; cdr3_aa: CASTRWEGKYEQYF; cdr3_nt: TGTGCCAGCACCCGATGGGAGGGAAAGTACGAGCAGTACTTC
j_call: TRBJ2-7; v_call: TRBV6-5; clone_size: NA; d_call: NA; cdr3_aa: CASSYSRGPPGEQYF; cdr3_nt: TGTGCCAGCAGTTACTCTCGGGGTCCGCCGGGCGAGCAGTACTTC
j_call: TRBJ1-5; v_call: TRBV19; clone_size: few; d_call: TRBD1; cdr3_aa: CASSSDGDRAVEPQHF; cdr3_nt: TGTGCCAGTAGTTCGGATGGGGACAGGGCGGTGGAGCCCCAGCATTTT
j_call: TRBJ2-2; v_call: TRBV20-1; clone_size: NA; d_call: NA; cdr3_aa: CSASRANTGELFF; cdr3_nt: TGCAGTGCTAGTCGGGCGAACACCGGGGAGCTGTTTTTT
j_call: TRBJ2-3; v_call: TRBV30; clone_size: NA; d_call: NA; cdr3_aa: CAWSVGGASYTQYF; cdr3_nt: TGTGCCTGGAGTGTTGGAGGGGCCTCTTATACGCAGTATTTT
j_call: TRBJ1-2; v_call: TRBV4-2; clone_size: NA; d_call: NA; cdr3_aa: CASSQDGDSNYGYTF; cdr3_nt: TGTGCCAGCAGCCAAGATGGCGACAGCAACTATGGCTACACCTTC
j_call: TRBJ2-6; v_call: TRBV4-3; clone_size: NA; d_call: TRBD2; cdr3_aa: CASSQDSAGGSGANVLTF; cdr3_nt: TGCGCCAGCAGCCAAGATTCCGCGGGGGGCTCTGGGGCCAACGTCCTGACTTTC
j_call: TRBJ2-3; v_call: TRBV9; clone_size: NA; d_call: TRBD2; cdr3_aa: CASSLQTSPTSTDTQYF; cdr3_nt: TGTGCCAGCAGCTTGCAGACTAGCCCAACTAGCACAGATACGCAGTATTTT
j_call: TRBJ2-7; v_call: TRBV4-3; clone_size: once; d_call: NA; cdr3_aa: CASSQGLSYEQYF; cdr3_nt: TGCGCCAGCAGCCAAGGATTGAGCTACGAGCAGTACTTC
j_call: TRBJ2-5; v_call: TRBV9; clone_size: NA; d_call: NA; cdr3_aa: CASSVGQGQETQYF; cdr3_nt: TGTGCCAGCAGCGTAGGGCAGGGACAAGAGACCCAGTACTTC
j_call: TRBJ1-3; v_call: TRBV2; clone_size: NA; d_call: NA; cdr3_aa: CASRSGNTIYF; cdr3_nt: TGTGCCAGCAGGAGTGGAAACACCATATATTTT
j_call: TRBJ2-3; v_call: TRBV5-4; clone_size: NA; d_call: NA; cdr3_aa: CASSSLAATTDTQYF; cdr3_nt: TGTGCCAGCAGCTCCTTAGCGGCCACCACAGATACGCAGTATTTT
j_call: TRBJ2-5; v_call: TRBV30; clone_size: NA; d_call: TRBD1; cdr3_aa: CAWSPTGGVKTQYF; cdr3_nt: TGTGCCTGGAGCCCGACAGGGGGCGTTAAGACCCAGTACTTC
j_call: TRBJ2-6; v_call: TRBV3-1/TRBV3-2; clone_size: NA; d_call: TRBD2; cdr3_aa: CASSPPIAGVLGANVLTF; cdr3_nt: TGTGCCAGCAGCCCCCCGATAGCGGGAGTACTTGGGGCCAACGTCCTGACTTTC
j_call: TRBJ1-2; v_call: TRBV29-1; clone_size: few; d_call: NA; cdr3_aa: CSVEGGKGGYTF; cdr3_nt: TGCAGCGTTGAGGGAGGAAAAGGTGGCTACACCTTC
j_call: TRBJ2-7; v_call: TRBV27; clone_size: NA; d_call: TRBD1; cdr3_aa: CASSTDRLKQYF; cdr3_nt: TGTGCCAGCAGTACGGACAGGCTCAAGCAGTACTTC
j_call: TRBJ2-1; v_call: TRBV4-2; clone_size: NA; d_call: NA; cdr3_aa: CASSRENSLYNEQFF; cdr3_nt: TGTGCCAGCAGCCGAGAGAATAGCCTCTACAATGAGCAGTTCTTC
j_call: TRBJ2-7; v_call: TRBV5-5; clone_size: NA; d_call: NA; cdr3_aa: CASSLKWRFEQYF; cdr3_nt: TGTGCCAGCAGCCTGAAGTGGAGGTTCGAGCAGTACTTC
j_call: TRBJ2-5; v_call: TRBV5-1; clone_size: NA; d_call: NA; cdr3_aa: CASSARRDTQETQYF; cdr3_nt: TGCGCCAGCAGCGCGCGCCGCGACACCCAAGAGACCCAGTACTTC
j_call: TRBJ1-4; v_call: TRBV9; clone_size: NA; d_call: NA; cdr3_aa: CASSSGTPGAKLFF; cdr3_nt: TGTGCCAGCAGTTCCGGGACTCCGGGCGCAAAACTGTTTTTT
j_call: TRBJ2-7; v_call: TRBV7-8; clone_size: NA; d_call: NA; cdr3_aa: CASSLLLLYEQYF; cdr3_nt: TGTGCCAGCAGCTTGCTTTTGCTATACGAGCAGTACTTC
j_call: TRBJ1-6; v_call: TRBV4-2; clone_size: NA; d_call: NA; cdr3_aa: CASSQGWQVRSPLHF; cdr3_nt: TGTGCCAGCAGCCAAGGGTGGCAGGTTAGGTCACCCCTCCACTTT
j_call: TRBJ2-7; v_call: TRBV11-2; clone_size: NA; d_call: NA; cdr3_aa: CASSPRLRAYEQYF; cdr3_nt: TGTGCCAGCAGCCCCAGACTCCGCGCCTACGAGCAGTACTTC
j_call: TRBJ2-7; v_call: TRBV18; clone_size: once; d_call: NA; cdr3_aa: CASSPPDRSREQYF; cdr3_nt: TGTGCCAGCTCACCACCCGATCGGAGTCGCGAGCAGTACTTC
j_call: TRBJ1-2; v_call: TRBV24-1; clone_size: NA; d_call: NA; cdr3_aa: CATSDSTGTNYGYTF; cdr3_nt: TGTGCCACCAGTGATTCCACAGGGACGAACTATGGCTACACCTTC
j_call: TRBJ1-3; v_call: TRBV5-8; clone_size: NA; d_call: NA; cdr3_aa: CASSWLLSGNTIYF; cdr3_nt: TGTGCCAGCAGCTGGCTGCTCTCGGGAAACACCATATATTTT
j_call: TRBJ2-1; v_call: TRBV19; clone_size: NA; d_call: TRBD2; cdr3_aa: CASSTLAGEYNEQFF; cdr3_nt: TGTGCCAGTAGTACCCTAGCGGGGGAGTACAATGAGCAGTTCTTC